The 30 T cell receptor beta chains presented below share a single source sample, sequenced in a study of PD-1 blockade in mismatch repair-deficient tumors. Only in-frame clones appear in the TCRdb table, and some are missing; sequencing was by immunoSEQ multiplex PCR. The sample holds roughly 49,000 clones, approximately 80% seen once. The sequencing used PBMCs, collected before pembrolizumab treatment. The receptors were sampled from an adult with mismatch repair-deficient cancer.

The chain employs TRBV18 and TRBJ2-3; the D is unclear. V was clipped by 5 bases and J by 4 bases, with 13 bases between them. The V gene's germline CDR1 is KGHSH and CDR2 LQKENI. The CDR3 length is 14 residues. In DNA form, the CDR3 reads TGTGCCAGCTCAGCAGAATCGGCAGCAGATACGCAGTATTTT. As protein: CASSAESAADTQYF. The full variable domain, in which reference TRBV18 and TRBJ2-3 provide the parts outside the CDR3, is NAGVMQNPRHLVRRRGQEARLRCSPMKGHSHVYWYRQLPEEGLKFMVYLQKENIIDESGMPKERFSAEFPKEGPSILRIQQVVRGDSAAYFCASSAESAADTQYFGPGTRLTVL.

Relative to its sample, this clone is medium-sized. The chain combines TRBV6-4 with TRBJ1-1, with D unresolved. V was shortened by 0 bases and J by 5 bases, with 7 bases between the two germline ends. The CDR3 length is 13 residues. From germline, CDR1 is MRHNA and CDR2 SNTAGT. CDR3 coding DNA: TGTGCCAGCAGTGACTCGAGCCTAACTGAAGCTTTCTTT. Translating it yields CASSDSSLTEAFF.

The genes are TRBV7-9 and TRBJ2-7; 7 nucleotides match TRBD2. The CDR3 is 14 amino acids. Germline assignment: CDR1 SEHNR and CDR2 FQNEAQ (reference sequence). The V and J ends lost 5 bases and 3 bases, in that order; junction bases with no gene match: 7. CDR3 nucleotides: TGTGCCAGCAGCCTGGGAGGGATCAACTACGAGCAGTACTTC. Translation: CASSLGGINYEQYF.

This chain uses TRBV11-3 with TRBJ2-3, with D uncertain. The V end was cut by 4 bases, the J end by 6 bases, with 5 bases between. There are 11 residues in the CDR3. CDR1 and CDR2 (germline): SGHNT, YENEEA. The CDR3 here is CASSYTDTQYF. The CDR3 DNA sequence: TGTGCCAGCAGCTACACTGATACGCAGTATTTT.

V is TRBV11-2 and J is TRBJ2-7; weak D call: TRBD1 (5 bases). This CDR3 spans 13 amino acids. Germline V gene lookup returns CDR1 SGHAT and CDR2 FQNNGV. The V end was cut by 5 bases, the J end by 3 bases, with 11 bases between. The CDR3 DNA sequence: TGTGCCAGCAGCCTAGGACAACTCTACGAGCAGTACTTC. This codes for CASSLGQLYEQYF.

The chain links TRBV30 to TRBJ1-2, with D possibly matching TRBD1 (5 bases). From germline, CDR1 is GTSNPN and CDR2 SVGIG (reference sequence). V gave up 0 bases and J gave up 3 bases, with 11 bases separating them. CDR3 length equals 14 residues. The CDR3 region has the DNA TGTGCCTGGAGTGTACTGGGACGCTACTATGGCTACACCTTC. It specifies CAWSVLGRYYGYTF.

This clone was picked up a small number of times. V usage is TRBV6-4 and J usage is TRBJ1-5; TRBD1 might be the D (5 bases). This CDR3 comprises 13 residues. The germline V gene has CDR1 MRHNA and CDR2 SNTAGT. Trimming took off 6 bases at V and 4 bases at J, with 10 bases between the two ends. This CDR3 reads CASSATANQPQHF. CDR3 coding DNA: TGTGCCAGCAGCGCGACAGCAAATCAGCCCCAGCATTTT.

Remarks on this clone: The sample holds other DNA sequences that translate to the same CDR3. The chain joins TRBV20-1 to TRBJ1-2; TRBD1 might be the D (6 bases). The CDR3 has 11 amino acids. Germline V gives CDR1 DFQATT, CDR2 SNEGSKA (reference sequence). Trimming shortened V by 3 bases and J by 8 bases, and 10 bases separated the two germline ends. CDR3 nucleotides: TGCAGTGCTAGGGTACAGGGCGGCTACACCTTC. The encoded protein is CSARVQGGYTF.

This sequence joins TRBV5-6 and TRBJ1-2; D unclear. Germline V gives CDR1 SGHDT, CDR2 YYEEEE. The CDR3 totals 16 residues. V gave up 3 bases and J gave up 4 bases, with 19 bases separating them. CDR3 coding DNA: TGTGCCAGCAGCTCCCGAGAGCAAAGGGCACTCTATGGCTACACCTTC. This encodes CASSSREQRALYGYTF.

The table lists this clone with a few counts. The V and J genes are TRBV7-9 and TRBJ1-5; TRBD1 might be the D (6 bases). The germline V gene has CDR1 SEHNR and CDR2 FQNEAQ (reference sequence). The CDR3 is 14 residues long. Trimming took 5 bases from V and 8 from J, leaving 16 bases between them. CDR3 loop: CASSLRGGGEPQHF. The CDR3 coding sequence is TGTGCCAGCAGCCTTAGGGGGGGCGGTGAGCCCCAGCATTTT.

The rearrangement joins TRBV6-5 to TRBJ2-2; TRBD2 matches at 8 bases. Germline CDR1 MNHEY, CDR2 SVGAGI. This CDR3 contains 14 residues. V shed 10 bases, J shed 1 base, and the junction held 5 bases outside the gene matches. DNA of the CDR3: TGTGCCATCCGAGCGGGAGTGAACACCGGGGAGCTGTTTTTT. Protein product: CAIRAGVNTGELFF.

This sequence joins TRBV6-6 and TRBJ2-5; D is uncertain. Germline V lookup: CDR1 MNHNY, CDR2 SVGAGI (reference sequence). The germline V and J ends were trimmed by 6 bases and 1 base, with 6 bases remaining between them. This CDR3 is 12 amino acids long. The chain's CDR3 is CASRDPQETQYF. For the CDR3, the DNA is TGTGCCAGCAGGGATCCCCAAGAGACCCAGTACTTC.

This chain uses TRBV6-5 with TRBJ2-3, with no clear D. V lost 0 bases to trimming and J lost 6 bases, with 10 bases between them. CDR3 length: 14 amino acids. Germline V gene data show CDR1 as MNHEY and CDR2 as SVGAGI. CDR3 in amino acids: CASSYSGPMDTQYF. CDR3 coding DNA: TGTGCCAGCAGTTACTCCGGACCGATGGATACGCAGTATTTT.

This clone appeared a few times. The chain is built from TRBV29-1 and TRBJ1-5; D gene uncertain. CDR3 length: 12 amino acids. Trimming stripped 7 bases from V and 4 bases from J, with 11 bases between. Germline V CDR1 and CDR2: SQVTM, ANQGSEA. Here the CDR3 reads CSAQNGNQPQHF. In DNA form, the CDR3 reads TGCAGCGCCCAAAATGGGAATCAGCCCCAGCATTTT. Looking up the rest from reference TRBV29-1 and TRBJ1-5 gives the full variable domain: SAVISQKPSRDICQRGTSLTIQCQVDSQVTMMFWYRQQPGQSLTLIATANQGSEATYESGFVIDKFPISRPNLTFSTLTVSNMSPEDSSIYLCSAQNGNQPQHFGDGTRLSIL.

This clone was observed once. The CDR3 region is CASSDGTSNEQFF. The CDR3 bases are TGTGCCAGCAGTGACGGGACTAGCAATGAGCAGTTCTTC. J is TRBJ2-1 and V is TRBV6-4; 8 bases line up with TRBD2. CDR3 length: 13 amino acids. Germline-derived CDR1 and CDR2 are MRHNA and SNTAGT. J was trimmed by 6 bases and V by 2 bases; bases with no gene match: 0.

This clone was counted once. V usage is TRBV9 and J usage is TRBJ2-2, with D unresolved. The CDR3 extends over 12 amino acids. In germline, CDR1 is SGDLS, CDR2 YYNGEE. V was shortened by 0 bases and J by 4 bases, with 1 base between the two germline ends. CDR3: CASSVATGELFF. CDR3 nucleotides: TGTGCCAGCAGCGTAGCCACCGGGGAGCTGTTTTTT.

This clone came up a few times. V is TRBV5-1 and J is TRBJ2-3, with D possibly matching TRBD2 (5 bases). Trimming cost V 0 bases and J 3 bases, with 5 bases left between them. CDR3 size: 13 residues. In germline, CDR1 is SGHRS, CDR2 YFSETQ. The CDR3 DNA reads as TGCGCCAGCAGCTTGGGACTAACAGATACGCAGTATTTT. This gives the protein CASSLGLTDTQYF. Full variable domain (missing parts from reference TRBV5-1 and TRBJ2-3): KAGVTQTPRYLIKTRGQQVTLSCSPISGHRSVSWYQQTPGQGLQFLFEYFSETQRNKGNFPGRFSGRQFSNSRSEMNVSTLELGDSALYLCASSLGLTDTQYFGPGTRLTVL.

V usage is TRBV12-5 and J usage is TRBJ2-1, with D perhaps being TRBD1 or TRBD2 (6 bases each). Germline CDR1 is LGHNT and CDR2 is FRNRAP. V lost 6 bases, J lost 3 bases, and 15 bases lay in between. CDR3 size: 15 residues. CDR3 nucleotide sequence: TGTGCTAGTGGCCGCGATAGGGGGGACTACAATGAGCAGTTCTTC. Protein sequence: CASGRDRGDYNEQFF.

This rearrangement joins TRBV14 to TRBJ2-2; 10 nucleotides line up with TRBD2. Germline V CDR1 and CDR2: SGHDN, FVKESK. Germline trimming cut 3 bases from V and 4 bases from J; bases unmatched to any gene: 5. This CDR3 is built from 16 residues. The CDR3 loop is CASSHLSGRVTGELFF. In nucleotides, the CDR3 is TGTGCCAGCAGCCACCTAAGCGGGAGGGTCACCGGGGAGCTGTTTTTT. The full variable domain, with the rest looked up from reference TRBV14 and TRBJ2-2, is EAGVTQFPSHSVIEKGQTVTLRCDPISGHDNLYWYRRVMGKEIKFLLHFVKESKQDESGMPNNRFLAERTGGTYSTLKVQPAELEDSGVYFCASSHLSGRVTGELFFGEGSRLTVL.

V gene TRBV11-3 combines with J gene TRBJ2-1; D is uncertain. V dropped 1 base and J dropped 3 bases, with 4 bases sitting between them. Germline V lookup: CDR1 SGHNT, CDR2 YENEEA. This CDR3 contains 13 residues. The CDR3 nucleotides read TGTGCCAGCAGCTTAGGTTACTACAATGAGCAGTTCTTC. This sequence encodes CASSLGYYNEQFF.

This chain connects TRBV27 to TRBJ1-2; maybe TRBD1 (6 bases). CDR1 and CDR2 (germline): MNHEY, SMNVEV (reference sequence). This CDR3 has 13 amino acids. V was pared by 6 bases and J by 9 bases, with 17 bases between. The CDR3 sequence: CASSQGQFRSYTF. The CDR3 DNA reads TGTGCCAGCAGCCAGGGACAATTCCGGAGCTACACCTTC.

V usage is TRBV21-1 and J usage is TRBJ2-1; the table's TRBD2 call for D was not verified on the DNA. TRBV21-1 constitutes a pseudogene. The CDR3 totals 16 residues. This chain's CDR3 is CASLQPSASFYNEQFF. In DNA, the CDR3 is TGTGCCAGCCTCCAACCATCAGCGTCGTTTTACAATGAGCAGTTCTTC.

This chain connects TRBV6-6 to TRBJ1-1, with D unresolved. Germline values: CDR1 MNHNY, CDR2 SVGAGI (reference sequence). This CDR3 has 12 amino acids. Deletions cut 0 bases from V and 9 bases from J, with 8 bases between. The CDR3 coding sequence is TGTGCCAGCAGTTACTCTCAGGACCAAGCTTTCTTT. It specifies CASSYSQDQAFF.

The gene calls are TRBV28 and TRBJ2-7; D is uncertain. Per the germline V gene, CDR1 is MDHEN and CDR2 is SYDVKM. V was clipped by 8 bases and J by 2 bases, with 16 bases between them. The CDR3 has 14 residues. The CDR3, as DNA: TGTGCCAGCCATACATACGGCAGGACCTACGAGCAGTACTTC. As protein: CASHTYGRTYEQYF.

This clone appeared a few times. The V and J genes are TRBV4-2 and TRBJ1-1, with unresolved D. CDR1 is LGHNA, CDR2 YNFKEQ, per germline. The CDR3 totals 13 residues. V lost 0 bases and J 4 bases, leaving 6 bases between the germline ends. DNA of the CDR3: TGTGCCAGCAGCCAAGACCTGGGCACTGAAGCTTTCTTT. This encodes CASSQDLGTEAFF.

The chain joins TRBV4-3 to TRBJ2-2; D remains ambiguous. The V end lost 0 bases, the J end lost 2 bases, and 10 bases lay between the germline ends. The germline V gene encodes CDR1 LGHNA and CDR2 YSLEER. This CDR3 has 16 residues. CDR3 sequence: CASSQERHLNTGELFF. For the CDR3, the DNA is TGCGCCAGCAGCCAAGAACGGCATCTAAACACCGGGGAGCTGTTTTTT.

The CDR3 DNA reads TGTGCCAGCAGCACCGCCGGGACTAGCGGCACAGATACGCAGTATTTT. Its protein product is CASSTAGTSGTDTQYF. The chain uses TRBV7-9 and TRBJ2-3; 10 bases match TRBD2. V dropped 5 bases and J dropped 1; count of bases not matched to a gene: 6. Looked up from germline, CDR1 is SEHNR and CDR2 is FQNEAQ (reference sequence). The CDR3 spans 16 residues.

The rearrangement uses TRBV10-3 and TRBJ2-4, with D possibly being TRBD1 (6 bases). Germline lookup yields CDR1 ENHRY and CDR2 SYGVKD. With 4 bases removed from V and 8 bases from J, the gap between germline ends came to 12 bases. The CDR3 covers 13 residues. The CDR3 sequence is CAISARTADIQYF. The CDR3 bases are TGTGCCATCAGTGCCCGGACAGCGGACATTCAGTACTTC.

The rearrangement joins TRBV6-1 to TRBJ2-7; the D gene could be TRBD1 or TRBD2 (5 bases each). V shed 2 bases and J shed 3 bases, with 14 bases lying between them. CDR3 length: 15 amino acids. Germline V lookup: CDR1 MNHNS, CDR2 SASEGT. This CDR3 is CASSESSGTGYEQYF. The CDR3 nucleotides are TGTGCCAGCAGTGAATCCTCCGGGACCGGCTACGAGCAGTACTTC.

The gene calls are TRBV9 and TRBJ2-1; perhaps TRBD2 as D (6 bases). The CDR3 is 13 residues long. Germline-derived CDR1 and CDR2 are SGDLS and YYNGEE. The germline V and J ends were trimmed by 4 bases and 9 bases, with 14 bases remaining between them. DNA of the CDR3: TGTGCCAGCAGCTCAATACCAGCGGGTGAGCAGTTCTTC. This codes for CASSSIPAGEQFF.